The 23 T cell receptor beta chains below all came from one sample that was sequenced in a study of T cell responses to AZD1222 COVID-19 vaccine. The repertoire was sequenced with immunoSEQ multiplex PCR; TCRdb's copy has only in-frame clones and lacks some. The repertoire holds 200,000 to 300,000 clones, more than 85% seen once, with 0.5% to 0.7% in the top ten. The sample was peripheral blood, taken on day 0 of AZD1222 vaccination. The receptors were gathered from an adult in good health.

The V gene is TRBV7-9, the J gene TRBJ1-1; D not resolved. Per the germline V gene, CDR1 is SEHNR and CDR2 is FQNEAQ (reference sequence). CDR3 length: 15 amino acids. V was trimmed by 5 bases and J by 0 bases, leaving 13 bases between them. CDR3 in DNA: TGTGCCAGCAGCCCCAGACTCCCCCTGAACACTGAAGCTTTCTTT. Translation gives CASSPRLPLNTEAFF.

This chain links TRBV28 with TRBJ2-5; TRBD1 aligns across 10 bases. Germline V gene lookup returns CDR1 MDHEN and CDR2 SYDVKM. CDR3 length equals 14 residues. Trimming cost V 5 bases and J 5 bases; bases outside gene matches: 5. The CDR3 DNA sequence: TGTGCCAGCAGTCACGGACAGGGGGGGGAGACCCAGTACTTC. It encodes CASSHGQGGETQYF.

This clone was seen only a few times. The V gene is TRBV5-1, the J gene TRBJ2-5; D is undetermined. V was shortened by 7 bases and J by 1 base, with 23 bases between the two germline ends. Per the germline V gene, CDR1 is SGHRS and CDR2 is YFSETQ. CDR3 length: 17 amino acids. CDR3 nucleotide sequence: TGCGCCAGCGAGTCTTCCCCTGGCAGAAGCTTCCAAGAGACCCAGTACTTC. Translated: CASESSPGRSFQETQYF.

The gene calls are TRBV5-6 and TRBJ2-2; 7 positions match TRBD2. Per germline, CDR1 SGHDT and CDR2 YYEEEE. The CDR3 runs 16 residues. With V trimmed by 3 bases and J by 0 bases, 5 bases remained unmatched. The CDR3 region is CASSWGLHPNTGELFF. CDR3 bases: TGTGCCAGCAGCTGGGGACTACACCCGAACACCGGGGAGCTGTTTTTT.

The chain links TRBV5-1 to TRBJ2-2, with D unclear. The CDR3 length is 18 residues. Germline CDR1 reads SGHRS; CDR2 reads YFSETQ. The V and J ends lost 5 bases and 0 bases respectively, with 20 bases between them. The CDR3 DNA follows: TGCGCCAGCAGGAGAGGCTACCAACGCCGGACGAACACCGGGGAGCTGTTTTTT. Translation: CASRRGYQRRTNTGELFF.

The rearrangement uses TRBV4-2 and TRBJ2-2, with D hard to call. The CDR3 is made up of 12 amino acids. Germline values: CDR1 LGHNA, CDR2 YNFKEQ. V gave up 2 bases and J gave up 10 bases, with 8 bases separating them. The CDR3 loop is CASSQWRSELFF. The DNA of the CDR3 is TGTGCCAGCAGCCAATGGCGATCGGAGCTGTTTTTT.

V usage is TRBV5-6 and J usage is TRBJ1-1; no clear D. V lost 1 base and J lost 1, with 5 bases in between. The CDR3 consists of 13 residues. Per germline, CDR1 SGHDT and CDR2 YYEEEE. CDR3 nucleotide sequence: TGTGCCAGCAGCTTGTTGCGGAACACTGAAGCTTTCTTT. It encodes CASSLLRNTEAFF.

The chain employs TRBV28 and TRBJ1-2; maybe TRBD1 (5 bases). V lost 3 bases, J lost 5 bases, and 13 bases lay in between. This CDR3 comprises 14 residues. Per germline, CDR1 MDHEN and CDR2 SYDVKM. The CDR3 region has the DNA TGTGCCAGCAGTTTCGCCGGGACGCCTTATGGCTACACCTTC. Its protein is CASSFAGTPYGYTF.

This clone was seen more than once but under ten times. The V call is TRBV6-2 or TRBV6-3, the J call TRBJ2-3; D remains unclear. CDR3 length equals 16 residues. CDR1 MNHEY and CDR2 SVGEGT come from the germline V gene. Trimming stripped 1 base from V and 0 bases from J, with 11 bases between. The CDR3 sequence: CASSYFLGISTDTQYF. The DNA of the CDR3 is TGTGCCAGCAGTTACTTCTTGGGGATAAGCACAGATACGCAGTATTTT.

This sequence joins TRBV19 and TRBJ2-2; D may be TRBD1 (5 bases). There are 12 residues in the CDR3. With 5 bases removed from V and 7 bases from J, the gap between germline ends came to 8 bases. Germline CDR1 LNHDA, CDR2 SQIVND (reference sequence). The CDR3: CASSLGVGELFF. CDR3 DNA sequence: TGTGCCAGTAGTTTAGGGGTCGGGGAGCTGTTTTTT. Combining the CDR3 with reference TRBV19 and TRBJ2-2 gives the whole variable domain DGGITQSPKYLFRKEGQNVTLSCEQNLNHDAMYWYRQDPGQGLRLIYYSQIVNDFQKGDIAEGYSVSREKKESFPLTVTSAQKNPTAFYLCASSLGVGELFFGEGSRLTVL.

This chain connects TRBV19 to TRBJ2-5, with TRBD2 matching 7 bases. The CDR3 loop spans 16 amino acids. With 5 bases clipped from V and 5 bases from J, the junction kept 14 bases outside the gene matches. The germline V gene encodes CDR1 LNHDA and CDR2 SQIVND (reference sequence). This CDR3 reads CASSVSSGLNRETQYF. CDR3 DNA sequence: TGTGCCAGTAGTGTGTCTAGCGGACTGAACAGGGAGACCCAGTACTTC.

V is TRBV5-4 and J is TRBJ2-1, with D possibly TRBD2 on 6 matching bases. V was clipped by 4 bases and J by 6 bases, with 14 bases between them. This CDR3 contains 14 residues. Germline CDR1 is SGHNT and CDR2 is YYREEE (reference sequence). The CDR3 nucleotides read TGTGCCAGCAGCCTCCGGAGGGACTCCAATGAGCAGTTCTTC. Its translation is CASSLRRDSNEQFF. Filled out from reference TRBV5-4 and TRBJ2-1, the complete variable domain reads ETGVTQSPTHLIKTRGQQVTLRCSSQSGHNTVSWYQQALGQGPQFIFQYYREEENGRGNFPPRFSGLQFPNYSSELNVNALELDDSALYLCASSLRRDSNEQFFGPGTRLTVL.

CDR3 residues: CASSLGTTSGNTIYF. DNA for the CDR3: TGTGCCAGCAGCTTAGGGACAACCTCTGGAAACACCATATATTTT. The chain carries TRBV7-8 and TRBJ1-3; possibly TRBD1 for D (5 bases). Germline assignment: CDR1 SGHVS and CDR2 FQNEAQ. The ends were cut back, 1 base at V and 0 bases at J, with 7 bases in the middle. This CDR3 spans 15 amino acids. The full variable domain, with the rest looked up from reference TRBV7-8 and TRBJ1-3, is GAGVSQSPRYKVAKRGQDVALRCDPISGHVSLFWYQQALGQGPEFLTYFQNEAQLDKSGLPSDRFFAERPEGSVSTLKIQRTQQEDSAVYLCASSLGTTSGNTIYFGEGSWLTVV.

The rearrangement uses TRBV2 and TRBJ2-3; D gene uncertain. Germline V gene data show CDR1 as SNHLY and CDR2 as FYNNEI. This CDR3 spans 11 amino acids. Trimming removed 6 bases from V and 6 bases from J, with 7 bases in between. The CDR3 region is CASSPRDTQYF. The CDR3 nucleotides read TGTGCCAGCAGCCCCCGGGATACGCAGTATTTT.

This chain joins TRBV3-1 (or the pseudogene TRBV3-2) and TRBJ2-7; maybe TRBD2 (7 bases). The V gene lost 4 bases and the J gene lost 0 bases, with 13 bases spanning the gap. This CDR3 contains 15 residues. The V gene's germline CDR1 is LGHDT and CDR2 YNNKEL (reference sequence). The CDR3 spells CASSPRGGASYEQYF. In nucleotides, the CDR3 is TGTGCCAGCAGCCCTAGGGGGGGGGCCTCCTACGAGCAGTACTTC.

This rearrangement joins TRBV27 to TRBJ2-5; 9 bases align to TRBD2. V was clipped by 5 bases and J by 4 bases; unmatched bases: 29. The length of the CDR3 is 22 residues. In germline, CDR1 is MNHEY, CDR2 SMNVEV (reference sequence). CDR3 sequence (DNA): TGTGCCAGCAGTCCCCACAGGGGAAACGGGGCTCGGGTTGGCGGGAGGGGAGAGACCCAGTACTTC. Translation: CASSPHRGNGARVGGRGETQYF.

This chain joins TRBV13 and TRBJ2-5; TRBD2 matches at 8 bases. Trimming took 0 bases from V and 0 from J; bases not matched to a gene: 12. The CDR3 has 19 residues. Germline CDR1 is PRHDT and CDR2 is FYEKMQ (reference sequence). CDR3 region: CASSLGSGREGGHQETQYF. The CDR3 nucleotides read TGTGCCAGCAGCTTAGGCAGCGGGAGAGAGGGAGGACACCAAGAGACCCAGTACTTC.

This chain connects TRBV6-2 or TRBV6-3 to TRBJ2-7, with D maybe TRBD2 (5 bases). V gave up 4 bases and J gave up 5 bases, with 18 bases separating them. CDR1 is MNHEY and CDR2 is SVGEGT in the germline V gene. The CDR3 consists of 15 residues. For the CDR3, the DNA is TGTGCCAGCAGTTCCCCGATTCGGGTCGGGAACGAGCAGTACTTC. This sequence encodes CASSSPIRVGNEQYF.

The gene calls are TRBV28 and TRBJ2-3; the D gene could be TRBD1 or TRBD2 (6 bases each). Germline CDR1 is MDHEN and CDR2 is SYDVKM. This CDR3 is built from 14 residues. Deletions cut 7 bases from V and 6 bases from J, with 17 bases between. The CDR3 sequence: CASNQGGRRDTQYF. CDR3 sequence (DNA): TGTGCCAGCAACCAAGGGGGGAGAAGGGATACGCAGTATTTT.

V usage is TRBV28 and J usage is TRBJ2-7; D remains ambiguous. The CDR3 totals 11 residues. The V end was cut by 7 bases, the J end by 7 bases, with 11 bases between. Germline CDR1 reads MDHEN; CDR2 reads SYDVKM. The CDR3 loop reads CASTQGREQYF. The DNA of the CDR3 is TGTGCCAGCACCCAAGGTAGAGAGCAGTACTTC.

V usage is TRBV12-3 or TRBV12-4 and J usage is TRBJ1-2; D unclear. CDR3 length equals 13 residues. Trimming shortened V by 5 bases and J by 3 bases, and 10 bases separated the two germline ends. The CDR3, as DNA: TGTGCCAGCAGTCGTGGGGAGGACTATGGCTACACCTTC. This translates into CASSRGEDYGYTF.

The chain couples TRBV2 to TRBJ1-2; D perhaps matches TRBD1 (6 bases). The germline V gene has CDR1 SNHLY and CDR2 FYNNEI. The CDR3 length is 15 residues. V lost 4 bases and J lost 7, with 19 bases in between. CDR3 coding DNA: TGTGCCAGCAGTGTTGTACAGGGCCTATCGAGTGGCTACACCTTC. It is translated as CASSVVQGLSSGYTF.

The chain employs TRBV19 and TRBJ2-1; perhaps TRBD2 as D (7 bases). Germline loops: CDR1 LNHDA, CDR2 SQIVND (reference sequence). The CDR3 contains 16 residues. V was trimmed by 1 base and J by 0 bases, leaving 10 bases between them. The CDR3 protein is CASSIAAGASYNEQFF. Here the CDR3 DNA reads TGTGCCAGTAGTATAGCGGCGGGGGCCTCCTACAATGAGCAGTTCTTC.